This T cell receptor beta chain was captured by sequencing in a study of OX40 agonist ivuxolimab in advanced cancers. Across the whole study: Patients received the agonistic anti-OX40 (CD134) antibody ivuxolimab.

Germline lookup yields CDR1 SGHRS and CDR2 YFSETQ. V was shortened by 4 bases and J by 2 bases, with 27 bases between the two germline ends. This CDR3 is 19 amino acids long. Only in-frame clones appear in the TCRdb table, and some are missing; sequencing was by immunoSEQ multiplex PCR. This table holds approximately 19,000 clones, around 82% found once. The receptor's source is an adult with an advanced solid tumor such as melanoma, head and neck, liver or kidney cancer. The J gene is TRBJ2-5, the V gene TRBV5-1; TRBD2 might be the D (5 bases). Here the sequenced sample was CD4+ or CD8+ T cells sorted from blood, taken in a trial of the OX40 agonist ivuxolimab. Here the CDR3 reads CASSATPLTDSVIQETQYF. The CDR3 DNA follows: TGCGCCAGCAGCGCCACCCCCCTAACGGACTCCGTGATTCAAGAGACCCAGTACTTC.